The next 5 T cell receptor beta chains were all read from a single sample in a study of cytomegalovirus exposure and HLA in healthy donors. The PCR used 60 Vbeta and 13 Jbeta primers. Profiling relied on immunoSEQ multiplex PCR, and the TCRdb table lists in-frame clones only, not all of them. The sample carries 200,000 to 250,000 clones, roughly 84% recorded once. Sequences were obtained from PBMCs. The receptors stem from a human donor in good health.

This clone was recorded a few times. J is TRBJ2-3 and V is TRBV7-3; 7 positions agree with TRBD2. The junction had 16 bases not matched to a gene; V was cut back by 5 bases and J by 5 bases. The CDR3 is 17 residues long. Germline-derived CDR1 and CDR2 are SGHTA and FQGTGA. The chain's CDR3 is CASSPGHSGPWGDTQYF. In DNA form, the CDR3 reads TGTGCCAGCAGCCCCGGCCATAGCGGGCCTTGGGGAGATACGCAGTATTTT.

The chain joins TRBV2 to TRBJ1-5; maybe TRBD1 (5 bases). The V end lost 1 base, the J end lost 6 bases, and 19 bases lay between the germline ends. The V gene's germline CDR1 is SNHLY and CDR2 FYNNEI. This CDR3 spans 17 amino acids. CDR3 amino acids: CASSEDSPGLLGQPQHF. As DNA, the CDR3 is TGTGCCAGCAGTGAAGATAGTCCAGGGTTGCTGGGTCAGCCCCAGCATTTT.

This chain joins TRBV9 and TRBJ1-4; maybe TRBD1 (5 bases). With 3 bases removed from V and 0 bases from J, the gap between germline ends came to 9 bases. Per germline, CDR1 SGDLS and CDR2 YYNGEE. CDR3 size: 15 residues. The CDR3 is CASSEWGATNEKLFF. The DNA for the CDR3 is TGTGCCAGCAGCGAGTGGGGGGCAACTAATGAAAAACTGTTTTTT. The whole variable domain, filled in from reference TRBV9 and TRBJ1-4, reads DSGVTQTPKHLITATGQRVTLRCSPRSGDLSVYWYQQSLDQGLQFLIQYYNGEERAKGNILERFSAQQFPDLHSELNLSSLELGDSALYFCASSEWGATNEKLFFGSGTQLSVL.

In its sample, this clone was seen a few times. This chain connects TRBV9 to TRBJ2-3; 11 positions agree with TRBD2. V dropped 3 bases and J dropped 0; count of bases not matched to a gene: 0. The CDR3 runs 15 residues. Germline V gene data show CDR1 as SGDLS and CDR2 as YYNGEE. CDR3: CASSASGGSTDTQYF. CDR3 DNA sequence: TGTGCCAGCAGCGCTAGCGGGGGGAGCACAGATACGCAGTATTTT.

The chain carries TRBV10-3 and TRBJ1-2; 7 bases align to TRBD1. The CDR3 is made up of 14 amino acids. Germline CDR1 reads ENHRY; CDR2 reads SYGVKD. The V gene end was trimmed by 2 bases and the J gene end by 8 bases; junction bases not matched to a gene: 8. This CDR3 reads CAISENKGARGYTF. CDR3 DNA: TGTGCCATCAGTGAGAATAAGGGGGCGCGCGGCTACACCTTC.